A single sample is the source of the 6 T cell receptor beta chains below, sequenced in a study of response to subunit inactivated influenza vaccine. Each CDR3 protein gets one entry after TCRdb re-called the RT-PCR reads with MiXCR. Here the sample spans approximately 480,000 distinct CDR3 sequences, 9.5% to 12% being singletons. This specimen consisted of PBMCs from blood, obtained around seven weeks after vaccination. All receptors derive from a man aged 45-60 years who received an inactivated influenza vaccine.

This clonotype was observed a handful of times. V gene TRBV5-1 combines with J gene TRBJ1-6, with 10 bases that match TRBD1. CDR1 is SGHRS, CDR2 YFSETQ, per germline. The junction had 2 bases not matched to a gene; V was cut back by 0 bases and J by 8 bases. CDR3 length: 15 residues. The CDR3 reads CASSLVGTGDSPLHF. The CDR3 bases are TGCGCCAGCAGCTTGGTCGGGACAGGGGATTCACCCCTCCACTTT.

This clonotype has more than one count but fewer than ten. This chain uses TRBV5-1 with TRBJ2-5; no clear D gene. Trimming pared 4 bases from V and 0 bases from J, leaving 13 bases between. In germline, CDR1 is SGHRS, CDR2 YFSETQ. The CDR3 spans 15 residues. The CDR3 loop is CASSLEIRNQETQYF. CDR3 DNA: TGCGCCAGCAGCCTGGAGATCAGAAACCAAGAGACCCAGTACTTC.

The table lists this clonotype with a few counts. This chain links TRBV7-9 with TRBJ2-3; TRBD2 matches at 9 bases. Germline lookup yields CDR1 SEHNR and CDR2 FQNEAQ (reference sequence). The CDR3 sequence is 17 residues long. J gave up 2 bases and V 1 base, and 7 bases lay outside the gene matches. CDR3 bases: TGTGCCAGCAGCTTAGGTGTGCGGGGGGGATACACAGATACGCAGTATTTT. Amino acid sequence: CASSLGVRGGYTDTQYF.

The chain couples TRBV5-1 to TRBJ2-5; D is ambiguous. Trimming stripped 3 bases from V and 4 bases from J, with 10 bases between. In germline, CDR1 is SGHRS, CDR2 YFSETQ. CDR3 length: 13 amino acids. The CDR3 here is CASSYWEGETQYF. Written as DNA, the CDR3 is TGCGCCAGCAGCTATTGGGAAGGAGAGACCCAGTACTTC. The entire variable domain, with the rest obtained from reference TRBV5-1 and TRBJ2-5, is as follows: KAGVTQTPRYLIKTRGQQVTLSCSPISGHRSVSWYQQTPGQGLQFLFEYFSETQRNKGNFPGRFSGRQFSNSRSEMNVSTLELGDSALYLCASSYWEGETQYFGPGTRLLVL.

This clonotype was recorded a few times. This chain connects TRBV3-1 to TRBJ2-5; a possible D gene is TRBD2 (5 bases). V lost 5 bases, J lost 3 bases, and 13 bases lay in between. Looked up from germline, CDR1 is LGHDT and CDR2 is YNNKEL (reference sequence). The CDR3 is 14 residues long. CDR3 amino acids: CASSTREGEETQYF. DNA for the CDR3: TGTGCCAGCAGCACGCGTGAGGGAGAAGAGACCCAGTACTTC.

V is TRBV5-1 and J is TRBJ2-5; D possibly matches TRBD1 or TRBD2 (5 bases each). CDR3 length: 16 residues. The germline V gene has CDR1 SGHRS and CDR2 YFSETQ. Trimming removed 6 bases from V and 4 bases from J, with 22 bases in between. CDR3 loop: CASTPTPGRQGETQYF. DNA of the CDR3: TGCGCCAGCACCCCGACCCCGGGGCGCCAAGGAGAGACCCAGTACTTC.